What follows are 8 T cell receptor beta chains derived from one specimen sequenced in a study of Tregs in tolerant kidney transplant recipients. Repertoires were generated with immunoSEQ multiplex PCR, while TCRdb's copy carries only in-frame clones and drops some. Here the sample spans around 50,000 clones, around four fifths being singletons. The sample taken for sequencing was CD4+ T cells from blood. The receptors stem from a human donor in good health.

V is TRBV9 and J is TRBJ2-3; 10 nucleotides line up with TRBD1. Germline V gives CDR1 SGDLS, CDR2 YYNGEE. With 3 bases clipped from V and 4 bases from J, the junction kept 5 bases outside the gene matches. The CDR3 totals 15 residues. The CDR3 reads CASSGDRGRADTQYF. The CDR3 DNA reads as TGTGCCAGCAGCGGCGACAGGGGGCGGGCAGATACGCAGTATTTT.

The CDR3 reads CASSLPGQGHTEAFF. The CDR3 DNA reads as TGTGCCAGCAGTTTACCGGGACAGGGGCACACTGAAGCTTTCTTT. The chain is built from TRBV28 and TRBJ1-1, with 10 bases lining up with TRBD1. J lost 3 bases, V lost 2 bases, and 3 bases had no gene match. The CDR3 length is 15 residues. Germline assignment: CDR1 MDHEN and CDR2 SYDVKM.

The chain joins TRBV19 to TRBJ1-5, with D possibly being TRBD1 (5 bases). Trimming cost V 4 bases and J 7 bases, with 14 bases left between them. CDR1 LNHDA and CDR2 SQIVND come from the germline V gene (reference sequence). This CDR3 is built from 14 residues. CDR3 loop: CASSTGTTEQPQHF. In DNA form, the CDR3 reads TGTGCCAGTAGTACCGGGACGACGGAGCAGCCCCAGCATTTT.

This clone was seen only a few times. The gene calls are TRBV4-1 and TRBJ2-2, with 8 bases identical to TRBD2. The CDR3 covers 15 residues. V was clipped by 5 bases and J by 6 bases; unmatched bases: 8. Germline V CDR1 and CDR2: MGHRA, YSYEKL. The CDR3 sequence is CASSISAGLAGELFF. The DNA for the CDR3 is TGCGCCAGCAGCATAAGTGCGGGACTAGCCGGGGAGCTGTTTTTT.

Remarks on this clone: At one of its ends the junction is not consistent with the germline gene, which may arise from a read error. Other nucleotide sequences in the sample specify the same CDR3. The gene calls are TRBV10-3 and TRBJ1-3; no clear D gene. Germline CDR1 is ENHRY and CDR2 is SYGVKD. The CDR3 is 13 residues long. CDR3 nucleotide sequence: TGCGCCATCAGTGAAGACTCTGGAAACACCATATATTTT. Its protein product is CAISEDSGNTIYF.

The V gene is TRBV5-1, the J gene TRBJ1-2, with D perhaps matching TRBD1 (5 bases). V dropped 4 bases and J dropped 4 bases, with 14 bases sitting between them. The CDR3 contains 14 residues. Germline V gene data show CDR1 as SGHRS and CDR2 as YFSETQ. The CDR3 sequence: CASSPSDTIYGYTF. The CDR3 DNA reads TGCGCCAGCAGCCCTTCGGACACCATCTATGGCTACACCTTC.

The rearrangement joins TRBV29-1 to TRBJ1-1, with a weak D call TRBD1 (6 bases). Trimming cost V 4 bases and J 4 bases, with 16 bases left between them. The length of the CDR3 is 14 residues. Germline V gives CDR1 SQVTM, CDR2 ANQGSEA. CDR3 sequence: CSVVGRQGLTEAFF. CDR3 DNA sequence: TGCAGCGTTGTCGGTCGGCAGGGGCTCACTGAAGCTTTCTTT.

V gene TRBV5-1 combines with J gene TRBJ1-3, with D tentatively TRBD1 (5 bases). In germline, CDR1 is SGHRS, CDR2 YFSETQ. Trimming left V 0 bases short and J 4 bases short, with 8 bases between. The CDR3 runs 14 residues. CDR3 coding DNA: TGCGCCAGCAGCTTGGTCGGGGGAGGAAACACCATATATTTT. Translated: CASSLVGGGNTIYF.